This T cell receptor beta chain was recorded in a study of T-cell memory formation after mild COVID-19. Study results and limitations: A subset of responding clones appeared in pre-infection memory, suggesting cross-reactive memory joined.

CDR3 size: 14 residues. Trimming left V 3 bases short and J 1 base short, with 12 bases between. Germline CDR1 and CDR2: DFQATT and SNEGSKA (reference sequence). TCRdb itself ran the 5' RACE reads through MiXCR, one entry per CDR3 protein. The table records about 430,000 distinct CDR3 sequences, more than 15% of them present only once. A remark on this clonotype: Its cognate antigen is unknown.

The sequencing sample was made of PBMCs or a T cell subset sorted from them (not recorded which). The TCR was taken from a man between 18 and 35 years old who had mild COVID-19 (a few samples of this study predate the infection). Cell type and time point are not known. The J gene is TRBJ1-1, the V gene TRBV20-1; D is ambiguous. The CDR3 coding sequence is TGCAGTGCTAGGCCATGGCCTGGGAACACTGAAGCTTTCTTT. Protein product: CSARPWPGNTEAFF.